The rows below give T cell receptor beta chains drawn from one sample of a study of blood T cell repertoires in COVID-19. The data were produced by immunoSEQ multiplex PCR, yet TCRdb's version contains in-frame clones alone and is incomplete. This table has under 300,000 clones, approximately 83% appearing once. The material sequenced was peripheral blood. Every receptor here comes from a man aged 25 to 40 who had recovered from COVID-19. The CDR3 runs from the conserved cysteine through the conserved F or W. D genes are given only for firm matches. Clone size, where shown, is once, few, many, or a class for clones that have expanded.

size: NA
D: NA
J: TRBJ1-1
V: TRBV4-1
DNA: TGCGCCAGCAGCCAAGGACTCAGGGCTGAAGCTTTCTTT
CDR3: CASSQGLRAEAFF

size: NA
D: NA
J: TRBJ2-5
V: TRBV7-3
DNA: TGTGCCAGCAGCTTAACAAGGGGCGCGGGGGAGACCCAGTACTTC
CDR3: CASSLTRGAGETQYF

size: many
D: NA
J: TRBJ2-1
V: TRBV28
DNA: TGTGCCAGCAGTAAGCGGGATGAGCAGTTCTTC
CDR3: CASSKRDEQFF

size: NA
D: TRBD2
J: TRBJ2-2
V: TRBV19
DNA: TGTGCCAGTAGTATAGGGACTAGCGCCGGGGAGCTGTTTTTT
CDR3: CASSIGTSAGELFF

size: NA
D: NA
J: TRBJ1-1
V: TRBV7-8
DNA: TGTGCCAGCAGCTTAGAGGGGCAGGCGAACACTGAAGCTTTCTTT
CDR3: CASSLEGQANTEAFF

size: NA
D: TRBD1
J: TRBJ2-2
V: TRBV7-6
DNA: TGTGCCAGCAGTTCGACCGGGACAGGTGTCACCGGGGAGCTGTTTTTT
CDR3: CASSSTGTGVTGELFF

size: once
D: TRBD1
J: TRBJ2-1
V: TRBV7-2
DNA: TGTGCCAGCAGCTTGGCCGGGACAGGACGCTACAATGAGCAGTTCTTC
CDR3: CASSLAGTGRYNEQFF

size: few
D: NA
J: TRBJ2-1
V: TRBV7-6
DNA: TGTGCCAGCAGACCAGCGATCGGGAGCTCCTACAATGAGCAGTTCTTC
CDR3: CASRPAIGSSYNEQFF

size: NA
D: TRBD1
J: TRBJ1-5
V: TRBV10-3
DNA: TGTGCCACTGTCGCCGACAGGGTGGGTCAGCCCCAGCATTTT
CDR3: CATVADRVGQPQHF

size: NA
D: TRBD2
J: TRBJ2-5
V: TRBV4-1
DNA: TGCGCCAGCAGCCTGACCCTAGCGGGGGGAGAGACCCAGTACTTC
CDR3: CASSLTLAGGETQYF

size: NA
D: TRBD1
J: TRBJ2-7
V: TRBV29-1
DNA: TGCAGCGTTACACAGGGGGGCGGAGGCGAGCAGTACTTC
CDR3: CSVTQGGGGEQYF

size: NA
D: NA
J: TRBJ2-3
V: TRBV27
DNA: TGTGCCAGCAGCCCAGGGATGAGCACAGATACGCAGTATTTT
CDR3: CASSPGMSTDTQYF

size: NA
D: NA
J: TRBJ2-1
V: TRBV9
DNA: TGTGCCAGCAGCGTAGGGCCTAATGAGCAGTTCTTC
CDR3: CASSVGPNEQFF

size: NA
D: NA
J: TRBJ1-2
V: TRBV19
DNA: TGTGCCAGTGGGGAGACGGGGTTCTATGGCTACACCTTC
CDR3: CASGETGFYGYTF

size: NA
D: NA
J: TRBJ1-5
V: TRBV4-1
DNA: TGCGCCAGCAGCCACGACGGGGTGCGACAGCCCCAGCATTTT
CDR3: CASSHDGVRQPQHF

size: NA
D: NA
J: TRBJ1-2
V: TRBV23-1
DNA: TGCGCCAGCAGGGGCAGGGTCTGGGGAGGCTACACCTTC
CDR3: CASRGRVWGGYTF

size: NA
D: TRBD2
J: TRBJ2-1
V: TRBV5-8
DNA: TGTGCCAGTAGACCGGGACTAGGAAGAAATGAGCAGTTCTTC
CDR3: CASRPGLGRNEQFF

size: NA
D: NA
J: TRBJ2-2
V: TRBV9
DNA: TGTGCCAGCAGCCAGGGGCGGGCCACCGGGGAGCTGTTTTTT
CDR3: CASSQGRATGELFF

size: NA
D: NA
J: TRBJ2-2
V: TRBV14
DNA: TGTGCCAGCAGCCCGCGGGGCTACACCGGGGAGCTGTTTTTT
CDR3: CASSPRGYTGELFF

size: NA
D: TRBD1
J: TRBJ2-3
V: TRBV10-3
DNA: TGTGCCATCAGTTCCCGGACAGGGGGCACAGATACGCAGTATTTT
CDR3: CAISSRTGGTDTQYF

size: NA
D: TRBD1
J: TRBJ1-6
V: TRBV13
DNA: TGTGCCAGCGGGACAGGGGATTCACCCCTCCACTTT
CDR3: CASGTGDSPLHF

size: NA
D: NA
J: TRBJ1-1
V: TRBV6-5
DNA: TGTGCCAGCTCCCCGCGCGGGGGGCGAGGCACTGAAGCTTTCTTT
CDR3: CASSPRGGRGTEAFF

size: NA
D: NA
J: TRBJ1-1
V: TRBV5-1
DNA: TGCGCCAGCAGCGGCACAGATATGAACACTGAAGCTTTCTTT
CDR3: CASSGTDMNTEAFF

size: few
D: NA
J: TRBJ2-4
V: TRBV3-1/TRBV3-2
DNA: TGTGCCAGCAGCCAAGATCTTGTACTAGCCAACATTCAGTACTTC
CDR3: CASSQDLVLANIQYF

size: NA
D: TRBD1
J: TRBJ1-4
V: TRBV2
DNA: TGTGCCAGCACCTCAACCCGGGACAGGGGGGGAGCAACTAATGAAAAACTGTTTTTT
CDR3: CASTSTRDRGGATNEKLFF

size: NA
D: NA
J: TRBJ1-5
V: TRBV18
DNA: TGTGCCAGCTCACCGTCCCACGGAACAGTCCAGCCCCAGCATTTT
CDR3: CASSPSHGTVQPQHF

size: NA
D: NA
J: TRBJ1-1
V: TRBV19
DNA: TGTGCCAGTAGTCCTCAGGGTGGGTATGGCACTGAAGCTTTCTTT
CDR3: CASSPQGGYGTEAFF

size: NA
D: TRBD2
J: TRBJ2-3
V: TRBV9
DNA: TGTGCCAGCAGCCCGCGGGGGGGCGGGGCAGATTCGCAGTATTTT
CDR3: CASSPRGGGADSQYF

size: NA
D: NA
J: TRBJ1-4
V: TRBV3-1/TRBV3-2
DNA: TGTGCCAGCAGCCAAGATCCCCCCGGAGCTAATGAAAAACTGTTTTTT
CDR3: CASSQDPPGANEKLFF

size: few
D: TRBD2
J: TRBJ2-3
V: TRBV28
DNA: TGTGCCAGCATATCCAGCGGGGACCCAGATACGCAGTATTTT
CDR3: CASISSGDPDTQYF